This T cell receptor (beta chain) derives from a study of identical twins. Findings and limits, study-wide: Diverse VJ usage suggested most zero-insertion clonotypes were not invariant T cells.

Germline values: CDR1 LGHDT, CDR2 YNNKEL (reference sequence). With V trimmed by 2 bases and J by 7 bases, 10 bases remained unmatched. The CDR3 runs to 16 residues. TCRdb fed the 5' RACE reads into MiXCR, producing one record per CDR3 protein. This table has over 600,000 distinct CDR3 sequences, less than 25% appearing once. This clonotype was seen ten or more times. Its antigen is currently unknown. The sample also formed part of further work on T cells expressing NK-cell markers. That source adds: The sequencing cohort of eight donors included seven HCMV-seropositive individuals and one seronegative individual. The dominant NKG2C+ clonotypes represented roughly 1.0-7.5% of CD8+ T cells in six or seven donors. A handful of donors likewise had their CD3+CD56-NKG2C+ fraction led by these clonotypes.

Specimen: PBMCs. V gene TRBV3-1 combines with J gene TRBJ2-2; 7 nucleotides align to TRBD2. This clonotype originated in a woman in her late teens or twenties in good health. The chain's CDR3 is CASSQHQSGIGGELFF. The CDR3 DNA sequence: TGTGCCAGCAGCCAACACCAAAGCGGGATAGGCGGGGAGCTGTTTTTT.